The source of this T cell receptor (beta chain) is a study of cytomegalovirus exposure and HLA in healthy donors. The study's findings and limits: The TCR clusters that emerged in the first cohort tended, a later analysis found, to co-occur in the roughly 110 validation repertoires.

This clone was picked up one time. Antigen unknown. Generated by immunoSEQ multiplex PCR, the TCRdb table keeps only in-frame clones and is missing some. Of about 220,000 clones in the sample, 70% to 90% were seen once. The trim removed 0 bases at V and 2 bases at J, leaving 4 bases unmatched. The CDR3 has 16 amino acids. The germline CDR1 and CDR2 sequences are SGHNT and YYREEE (reference sequence). Source material: PBMCs. The sequence derives from a young woman in good health and CMV-seronegative. The rearrangement links TRBV5-4 to TRBJ1-2; 10 bases match TRBD1. The CDR3 protein is CASSLVGGQGNYGYTF. CDR3 bases: TGTGCCAGCAGCTTGGTTGGGGGACAGGGGAACTATGGCTACACCTTC.